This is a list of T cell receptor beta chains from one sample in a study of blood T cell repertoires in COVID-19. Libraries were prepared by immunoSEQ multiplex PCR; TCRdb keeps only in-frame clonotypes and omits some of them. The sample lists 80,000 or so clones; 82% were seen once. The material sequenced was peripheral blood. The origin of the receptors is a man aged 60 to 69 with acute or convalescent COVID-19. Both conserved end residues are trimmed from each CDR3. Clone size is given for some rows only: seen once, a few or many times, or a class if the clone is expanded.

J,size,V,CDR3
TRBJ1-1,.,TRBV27,ASSINGRNTEAF
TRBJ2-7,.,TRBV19,ASSPLGTSGTYEQY
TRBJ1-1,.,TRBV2,ASRTVNTEAF
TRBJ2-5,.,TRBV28,ASSRTSGSRETQY
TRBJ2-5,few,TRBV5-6,ASSARGLWETQY
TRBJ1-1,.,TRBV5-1,ASSLTPNTEAF
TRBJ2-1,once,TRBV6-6,ASSYTASNEQF
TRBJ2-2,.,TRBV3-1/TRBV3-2,ASSRGSLVAGELF
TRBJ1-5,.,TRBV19,ASSQGKNQPQH
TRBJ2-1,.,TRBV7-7,ASSLVGTGINEQF
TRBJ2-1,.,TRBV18,ASSPPGQGASSF
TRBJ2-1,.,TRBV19,ASRPGGQIISEQF
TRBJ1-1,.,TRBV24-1,ATSDPGGGERAF
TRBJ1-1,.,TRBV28,ASSPTGGNTEAF
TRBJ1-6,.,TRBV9,ASSLGQNNSPLH
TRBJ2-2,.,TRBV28,ASTHGGVNTGELF
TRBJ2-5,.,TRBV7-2,ASSLGGLAGGIGQY
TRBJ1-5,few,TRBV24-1,ATKGAGAQH
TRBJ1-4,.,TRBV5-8,ASSPGTGSNEKLF
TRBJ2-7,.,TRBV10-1,ASSLDHEQY
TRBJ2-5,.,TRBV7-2,ASSLVGGARETQY
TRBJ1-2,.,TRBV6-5,ASSSTGAEGYT
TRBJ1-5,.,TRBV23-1,ASGTTGKAGPQH
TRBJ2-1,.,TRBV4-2,ASSQEGTSSYNEQF
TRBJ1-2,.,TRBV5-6,ASNLETDRDVGYT
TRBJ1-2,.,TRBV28,ASRGTGGSLSGYT